A single sample is the source of the 27 T cell receptor beta chains below, sequenced in a study of early T cells in non-severe SARS-CoV-2 infection. MiXCR, applied by TCRdb to the 5' RACE reads, yields one record per CDR3 protein. The sample contains about 27,000 distinct CDR3 sequences, 4% to 4.5% of which appear only once. The specimen sequenced was whole blood. The source of these receptors is an adult who was a healthcare worker with PCR-confirmed SARS-CoV-2 infection or an uninfected control (not recorded which).

The chain is built from TRBV15 and TRBJ2-5; 7 bases line up with TRBD2. The CDR3 spans 15 residues. The V segment lost 6 bases and the J segment 5 bases; nucleotides outside the gene matches: 12. Germline loops: CDR1 LNHNV, CDR2 YYDKDF (reference sequence). This CDR3 is CATSMVGRALETQYF. The CDR3, as DNA: TGTGCCACCAGTATGGTAGGGAGGGCACTTGAGACCCAGTACTTC.

This clonotype was observed at least ten times. The CDR3 nucleotides read TGTGCCAGCAGCTTAGGGACCCTCTACCAAGAGACCCAGTACTTC. As protein: CASSLGTLYQETQYF. V is TRBV7-3 and J is TRBJ2-5; D tentatively reads TRBD1 or TRBD2 (5 bases each). Trimming removed 2 bases at V and 0 bases at J, with 10 bases between. The CDR3 contains 15 residues. The germline gives CDR1 SGHTA, CDR2 FQGTGA. The full variable domain, completed using reference TRBV7-3 and TRBJ2-5, is GAGVSQTPSNKVTEKGKYVELRCDPISGHTALYWYRQSLGQGPEFLIYFQGTGAADDSGLPNDRFFAVRPEGSVSTLKIQRTERGDSAVYLCASSLGTLYQETQYFGPGTRLLVL.

This clonotype has more than one count but fewer than ten. The V gene is TRBV7-9, the J gene TRBJ2-6, with TRBD2 identical over 8 bases. CDR1 is SEHNR and CDR2 is FQNEAQ in the germline V gene (reference sequence). V shed 5 bases and J 0 bases; nucleotides not matched to a gene: 9. CDR3 length: 18 amino acids. The CDR3 DNA sequence: TGTGCCAGCAGCCCGCGGAGCGGGAGTATCTCTGGGGCCAACGTCCTGACTTTC. It yields the protein CASSPRSGSISGANVLTF. Based on the CDR3 plus reference TRBV7-9 and TRBJ2-6, the full variable domain is DTGVSQNPRHKITKRGQNVTFRCDPISEHNRLYWYRQTLGQGPEFLTYFQNEAQLEKSRLLSDRFSAERPKGSFSTLEIQRTEQGDSAMYLCASSPRSGSISGANVLTFGAGSRLTVL.

This clonotype was detected ten times or more. CDR3 nucleotides: TGCAGTGCAGCTACAGGGGGCCAAAACTCCCAGTACTTC. Amino acid sequence: CSAATGGQNSQYF. V and J are TRBV20-1 and TRBJ2-7; 9 bases fit TRBD1. CDR1 is DFQATT and CDR2 is SNEGSKA in the germline V gene (reference sequence). This CDR3 comprises 13 residues. With V trimmed by 6 bases and J by 10 bases, 13 bases remained unmatched.

This clonotype was counted at least ten times. V usage is TRBV7-3 and J usage is TRBJ2-1; D gene ambiguous. The V gene's germline CDR1 is SGHTA and CDR2 FQGTGA. V lost 5 bases and J lost 8, with 22 bases in between. The CDR3 covers 16 residues. The CDR3 DNA follows: TGTGCCAGCAGCCATCCAGAATGGGGTGCGGTGCATGAGCAGTTCTTC. It yields the protein CASSHPEWGAVHEQFF.

This clonotype has a count of ten or more. The chain couples TRBV29-1 to TRBJ2-3; no clear D. This CDR3 contains 12 residues. Trimming stripped 6 bases from V and 6 bases from J, with 13 bases between. Germline V lookup: CDR1 SQVTM, CDR2 ANQGSEA. The CDR3 reads CSVCLGKDTQYF. CDR3 sequence (DNA): TGCAGCGTGTGTTTGGGGAAGGATACGCAGTATTTT.

The V call is TRBV10-3, the J call TRBJ2-3, with 15 positions matching TRBD2. After removal of 9 bases from V and 4 bases from J, the junction contained 11 bases not matched to a gene. Germline loops: CDR1 ENHRY, CDR2 SYGVKD. This CDR3 has 17 amino acids. The CDR3 spells CAIGLAGGRATSDTQYF. The CDR3 DNA reads as TGTGCCATTGGACTAGCGGGAGGGCGCGCAACCTCAGATACGCAGTATTTT.

In this sample, this clonotype turned up many times. The chain is built from TRBV6-5 and TRBJ2-1, with 11 bases that match TRBD2. This CDR3 spans 15 amino acids. CDR1 is MNHEY, CDR2 SVGAGI, per germline. V shed 2 bases and J 14 bases; nucleotides not matched to a gene: 11. The CDR3 loop reads CASSYQLAGAGREFF. In DNA, the CDR3 is TGTGCCAGCAGTTACCAACTAGCGGGAGCTGGTAGGGAGTTCTTC.

For this clonotype: This clone may be a read error of a much larger clone one base away. The chain carries TRBV9 and TRBJ1-2; D gene unclear. Germline CDR1 and CDR2: SGDLS and YYNGEE. CDR3 length equals 12 residues. V lost 0 bases, J lost 5 bases, and 5 bases lay in between. The DNA of the CDR3 is TGTGCCAGCAGCGTAGGAGATTATGGCTACACCTTC. Amino acid sequence: CASSVGDYGYTF.

This clonotype was observed at least ten times. The V gene is TRBV5-5, the J gene TRBJ1-5; D not certain. CDR1 SGHKS and CDR2 YYEKEE come from the germline V gene (reference sequence). Trimming removed 0 bases at V and 4 bases at J, with 5 bases between. This CDR3 is built from 13 residues. CDR3 protein: CASSLGENQPQHF. In nucleotides, the CDR3 is TGTGCCAGCAGCTTGGGGGAAAATCAGCCCCAGCATTTT.

This clonotype was observed many times. The chain carries TRBV7-2 and TRBJ2-1; 10 nucleotides match TRBD2. The germline V gene encodes CDR1 SGHTA and CDR2 FQGNSA. Germline trimming cut 4 bases from V and 0 bases from J; bases unmatched to any gene: 0. This CDR3 spans 15 amino acids. The CDR3 loop is CASSSSGGSYNEQFF. DNA of the CDR3: TGTGCCAGCAGCTCTAGCGGGGGCTCCTACAATGAGCAGTTCTTC.

This clonotype was seen ten or more times. The V call is TRBV28, the J call TRBJ2-1; 8 bases agree with TRBD2. CDR3 length: 16 residues. In germline, CDR1 is MDHEN, CDR2 SYDVKM. Trimming removed 4 bases from V and 4 bases from J; junction bases left unmatched: 9. The chain's CDR3 is CASSSPFGGGYNEQFF. Written as DNA, the CDR3 is TGTGCCAGCAGTTCTCCCTTCGGGGGGGGGTACAATGAGCAGTTCTTC.

There are a few counts of this clonotype. J is TRBJ1-1 and V is TRBV7-9; D not certain. The CDR3 sequence is 14 residues long. V lost 2 bases to trimming and J lost 1 base, with 8 bases between them. Looked up from germline, CDR1 is SEHNR and CDR2 is FQNEAQ (reference sequence). The CDR3 DNA reads TGTGCCAGCAGCTTAAATAACCCGAACACTGAAGCTTTCTTT. As protein: CASSLNNPNTEAFF.

Only a few counts were recorded for this clonotype. CDR3 in DNA: TGTGCCACCGCCTACAATGAGCAGTTCTTC. Its protein product is CATAYNEQFF. The chain couples TRBV2 to TRBJ2-1; D remains unclear. Trimming left V 10 bases short and J 2 bases short, with 3 bases between. Germline values: CDR1 SNHLY, CDR2 FYNNEI. The CDR3 length is 10 residues.

The rearrangement uses TRBV5-4 and TRBJ2-1, with D perhaps TRBD1 (5 bases). Trimming took 7 bases from V and 10 from J, leaving 30 bases between them. The germline V gene encodes CDR1 SGHNT and CDR2 YYREEE (reference sequence). The CDR3 consists of 17 residues. The CDR3 DNA is TGTGCCAGCGGTCAAAGTGGGGCTTATAGAACAATTCAAGAGCAGTTCTTC. Its protein is CASGQSGAYRTIQEQFF.

There are many counts of this clonotype. The chain is built from TRBV29-1 and TRBJ1-1; the D is unclear. The V gene lost 7 bases and the J gene lost 2 bases, with 8 bases spanning the gap. Germline V gene sequence: CDR1 SQVTM, CDR2 ANQGSEA. This CDR3 is 11 amino acids long. The CDR3 loop is CSASVNTEAFF. CDR3 coding DNA: TGCAGCGCATCCGTCAACACTGAAGCTTTCTTT. The full variable domain, with the rest looked up from reference TRBV29-1 and TRBJ1-1, is SAVISQKPSRDICQRGTSLTIQCQVDSQVTMMFWYRQQPGQSLTLIATANQGSEATYESGFVIDKFPISRPNLTFSTLTVSNMSPEDSSIYLCSASVNTEAFFGQGTRLTVV.

This clonotype appeared many times. The chain couples TRBV7-6 to TRBJ2-2; D gene uncertain. Per germline, CDR1 SGHVS and CDR2 FNYEAQ. CDR3 length equals 16 residues. V gave up 1 base and J gave up 1 base, with 10 bases separating them. The CDR3 loop is CASSLGSVGNTGELFF. The DNA of the CDR3 is TGTGCCAGCAGCTTAGGGTCTGTGGGGAACACCGGGGAGCTGTTTTTT.

This clonotype has at least ten counts. The chain links TRBV7-9 to TRBJ1-4; 9 nucleotides align to TRBD1. V dropped 5 bases and J dropped 12; count of bases not matched to a gene: 10. Germline V gene data show CDR1 as SEHNR and CDR2 as FQNEAQ (reference sequence). CDR3 length equals 14 residues. CDR3 in amino acids: CASSPWDRVVELFF. The DNA for the CDR3 is TGTGCCAGCAGCCCGTGGGACAGGGTGGTGGAACTGTTTTTT.

Ten or more counts support this clonotype. The chain recombines TRBV27 with TRBJ2-1, with TRBD1 matching 9 bases. Losses at the gene ends were 4 bases for V and 7 bases for J; bases not matched to a gene: 8. The CDR3 length is 15 residues. Looked up from germline, CDR1 is MNHEY and CDR2 is SMNVEV (reference sequence). This chain's CDR3 is CASSSPGQGRNEQFF. As DNA, the CDR3 is TGTGCCAGCAGTTCACCGGGACAGGGTAGGAATGAGCAGTTCTTC.

This chain joins TRBV12-3 or TRBV12-4 and TRBJ1-1; perhaps TRBD1 as D (6 bases). V was shortened by 5 bases and J by 0 bases, with 16 bases between the two germline ends. The CDR3 totals 16 residues. The CDR3 is CASSGGGSLMNTEAFF. The CDR3 coding sequence is TGTGCCAGCAGTGGGGGGGGCAGTCTAATGAACACTGAAGCTTTCTTT.

In this sample, this clonotype turned up many times. J is TRBJ2-3 and V is TRBV6-5, with 8 nucleotides matching TRBD1. CDR1 and CDR2 (germline): MNHEY, SVGAGI. V lost 6 bases to trimming and J lost 7 bases; unmatched junction nucleotides: 6. The CDR3 has 13 amino acids. The CDR3 sequence: CASRPGGAYTQYF. CDR3 nucleotide sequence: TGTGCCAGCAGACCAGGGGGCGCATATACGCAGTATTTT.

This clonotype came up many times. CDR3 sequence: CASSEGHGSSYEQYF. The CDR3, as DNA: TGTGCCAGCAGTGAAGGTCACGGGAGCTCCTACGAGCAGTACTTC. The chain couples TRBV6-1 to TRBJ2-7; weak D call: TRBD2 (6 bases). The CDR3 is 15 amino acids. Germline loops: CDR1 MNHNS, CDR2 SASEGT. Trimming took 1 base from V and 0 from J, leaving 10 bases between them.

In this sample, this clonotype turned up many times. The J gene is TRBJ2-3, the V gene TRBV27; 7 bases match TRBD2. V shed 2 bases and J 6 bases; nucleotides not matched to a gene: 8. Germline-derived CDR1 and CDR2 are MNHEY and SMNVEV (reference sequence). This CDR3 is built from 15 residues. This CDR3 is CASSLIGLVTDTQYF. The DNA for the CDR3 is TGTGCCAGCAGTTTAATAGGACTAGTAACGGATACGCAGTATTTT.

In its sample, this clonotype was seen many times. This chain joins TRBV10-3 and TRBJ2-1, with TRBD2 matching over 8 bases. The germline V gene has CDR1 ENHRY and CDR2 SYGVKD. Unmatched junction bases numbered 7, after V lost 3 bases and J lost 0 bases. This CDR3 region has 17 residues. The CDR3 DNA reads TGTGCCATCAGTGAACGGGAACTAGCGGCCTCCTACAATGAGCAGTTCTTC. Translated, it gives CAISERELAASYNEQFF.

V usage is TRBV11-2 and J usage is TRBJ1-1; D gene unclear. V was cut by 5 bases and J by 4 bases, with 17 bases left in between. Germline V CDR1 and CDR2: SGHAT, FQNNGV. CDR3 length: 15 residues. The CDR3 here is CASSPLIGSTTEAFF. CDR3 coding DNA: TGTGCCAGCAGCCCGCTGATAGGGTCTACCACTGAAGCTTTCTTT.

This clonotype was seen ten or more times. The CDR3 here is CASSPVTSGNYEQYF. The DNA of the CDR3 is TGTGCCAGCTCACCGGTAACTAGCGGGAACTACGAGCAGTACTTC. The V call is TRBV18, the J call TRBJ2-7; 10 bases line up with TRBD2. Trimming cost V 3 bases and J 3 bases; bases outside gene matches: 5. The CDR3 covers 15 residues. Germline assignment: CDR1 KGHSH and CDR2 LQKENI.

This chain joins TRBV11-2 and TRBJ2-7; D gene uncertain. CDR3 length equals 13 residues. V was cut by 1 base and J by 5 bases, with 9 bases left in between. The germline V gene encodes CDR1 SGHAT and CDR2 FQNNGV. For the CDR3, the DNA is TGTGCCAGCAGCTTAGGCGCGTCCCACGAGCAGTACTTC. Translated, it gives CASSLGASHEQYF.